The source of this TCR beta chain is a study of blood T cell repertoires in COVID-19. Study in general: Italy, Spain and the United States were the sources of the convalescent and acute COVID-19 samples. PBMCs, B-cell-depleted T cells, or T cells provided the cDNA or gDNA that made up the material.

Original data processing: From reference gene primer amplification, estimates of nucleated cell counts were derived. Clones were sequenced by immunoSEQ multiplex PCR, and TCRdb holds only the in-frame ones, with some missing. That table furnishes V, J and clone size, whereas the DNA furnished D and trimming. The table shows tens of thousands of clones, with approximately 80% occurring only once. Only a few counts were recorded for this clone. The sequence was obtained from a man between 65 and 85 years old with acute or convalescent COVID-19. The sequencing input was peripheral blood.

The CDR3 spells CASRGQPLGEQYF. The CDR3 DNA reads TGTGCCAGCAGGGGACAGCCTTTGGGCGAGCAGTACTTC. The chain links TRBV5-8 to TRBJ2-7; TRBD1 aligns across 7 bases. V lost 5 bases to trimming and J lost 6 bases; unmatched junction nucleotides: 8. This CDR3 contains 13 residues. The germline V gene has CDR1 SGHTS and CDR2 YDEGEE.